This TCR beta chain originates from a study of blood T cell repertoires in COVID-19. Study as a whole: Samples came from the United States, Italy and Spain, spanning acute and convalescent COVID-19.

Per the authors' pipeline: From reference gene primer amplification, estimates of nucleated cell counts were derived. Profiled with immunoSEQ multiplex PCR; TCRdb holds only in-frame clones, not every one. The DNA was the basis for D and trimming; V, J and clone size are from that table. The data hold 200,000 to 250,000 clones, with around three quarters observed a single time. The junction had 2 bases not matched to a gene; V was cut back by 2 bases and J by 0 bases. The CDR3 totals 15 residues. CDR1 and CDR2 (germline): SGDLS, YYNGEE. This chain joins TRBV9 and TRBJ2-3, with TRBD2 matching 8 bases. The TCR was taken from a woman aged 65 to 85 with acute or convalescent COVID-19. Material: peripheral blood. CDR3 sequence: CASSVTSASTDTQYF. As DNA, the CDR3 is TGTGCCAGCAGCGTGACTAGCGCAAGCACAGATACGCAGTATTTT.